These 27 T cell receptor beta chains were sequenced from one sample in a study of T cell responses to AZD1222 COVID-19 vaccine. Generated by immunoSEQ multiplex PCR, the TCRdb table keeps only in-frame clones and is missing some. The sample holds about 150,000 clones, 80% to 90% seen once. The specimen comprised peripheral blood, sampled on day 0 of MenACWY control vaccination. Receptors were obtained from an adult in good health.

V is TRBV12-3 or TRBV12-4 and J is TRBJ2-7, with D hard to call. Trimming took off 1 base at V and 6 bases at J, with 7 bases between the two ends. The length of the CDR3 is 12 residues. The CDR3 sequence is CASSLGHGEQYF. The CDR3 region has the DNA TGTGCCAGCAGTTTAGGGCACGGCGAGCAGTACTTC.

The chain links TRBV19 to TRBJ1-5; D is unresolved. Between the trimmed V and J ends, which lost 3 bases and 0 bases, there was a span of 12 bases. The germline V gene has CDR1 LNHDA and CDR2 SQIVND (reference sequence). This CDR3 spans 16 amino acids. The CDR3 coding sequence is TGTGCCAGTAGTATGATCAGATTGCTTAGCAATCAGCCCCAGCATTTT. Amino acid sequence: CASSMIRLLSNQPQHF.

V gene TRBV4-1 combines with J gene TRBJ1-4, with 8 nucleotides matching TRBD1. J gave up 6 bases and V 0 bases, and 9 bases lay outside the gene matches. This CDR3 is built from 17 residues. CDR1 and CDR2 (germline): MGHRA, YSYEKL. This CDR3 reads CASSQEVPAGGYEKLFF. The CDR3 nucleotides are TGCGCCAGCAGCCAAGAAGTCCCTGCAGGGGGCTATGAAAAACTGTTTTTT.

This clone was found once. The chain uses TRBV27 and TRBJ2-7; 7 bases align to TRBD2. Germline CDR1 is MNHEY and CDR2 is SMNVEV (reference sequence). CDR3 length: 13 residues. V was clipped by 6 bases and J by 6 bases; unmatched bases: 8. The CDR3, as DNA: TGTGCCAGCAGGGGGTGGGGGGGTGGCGAGCAGTACGTC. Amino acids: CASRGWGGGEQYV.

This chain uses TRBV5-6 with TRBJ2-2, with TRBD1 matching over 8 bases. V trimming: 4 bases; J trimming: 4 bases; junction bases outside the gene matches: 3. The CDR3 is 14 residues long. Germline CDR1 is SGHDT and CDR2 is YYEEEE. The CDR3 DNA reads as TGTGCCAGCAGCCTACAGGGGGGCACCGGGGAGCTGTTTTTT. It encodes CASSLQGGTGELFF.

The chain employs TRBV9 and TRBJ1-2; D is unresolved. Germline-derived CDR1 and CDR2 are SGDLS and YYNGEE. The CDR3 totals 13 residues. The V end lost 0 bases, the J end lost 2 bases, and 5 bases lay between the germline ends. For the CDR3, the DNA is TGTGCCAGCAGCGTAGAGCCCAACTATGGCTACACCTTC. Its protein product is CASSVEPNYGYTF.

This clone was observed once. The rearrangement joins TRBV5-6 to TRBJ1-5; possible D gene TRBD1, 5 bases. This CDR3 region has 14 residues. Germline CDR1 and CDR2: SGHDT and YYEEEE. The germline V and J ends were trimmed by 5 bases and 2 bases, with 11 bases remaining between them. The CDR3 DNA reads as TGTGCCAGCAGTCAGGGATCTGGCAATCAGCCCCAGCATTTT. Protein sequence: CASSQGSGNQPQHF.

The V gene is TRBV28, the J gene TRBJ2-1; TRBD2 matches 7 bases. Trimming cost V 4 bases and J 0 bases; bases outside gene matches: 6. CDR1 and CDR2 from the germline V gene are MDHEN and SYDVKM. This CDR3 is built from 16 residues. CDR3 nucleotide sequence: TGTGCCAGCAGTTCGGAGCGGGGCCCCTCCTACAATGAGCAGTTCTTC. It specifies CASSSERGPSYNEQFF.

The chain carries TRBV11-2 and TRBJ2-2; no clear D gene. V lost 1 base and J lost 2, with 5 bases in between. CDR1 is SGHAT and CDR2 is FQNNGV in the germline V gene. The CDR3 is made up of 14 amino acids. CDR3 sequence: CASSLGLNTGELFF. CDR3 sequence (DNA): TGTGCCAGCAGCTTAGGGCTTAACACCGGGGAGCTGTTTTTT.

Regarding this clone: The same CDR3 also results from other DNA sequences found in this sample. This chain joins TRBV14 and TRBJ2-3; D gene uncertain. Between the trimmed V and J ends, which lost 4 bases and 2 bases, there was a span of 7 bases. Germline-derived CDR1 and CDR2 are SGHDN and FVKESK. The CDR3 contains 13 residues. CDR3 loop: CASSRRATDTQYF. CDR3 nucleotides: TGTGCCAGCAGCCGACGGGCCACAGATACGCAGTATTTT.

The sample holds one count of this clone. The rearrangement uses TRBV27 and TRBJ1-2; TRBD1 is a possible D gene (6 bases). The CDR3 loop spans 13 amino acids. Per the germline V gene, CDR1 is MNHEY and CDR2 is SMNVEV (reference sequence). V was cut by 3 bases and J by 7 bases, with 12 bases left in between. In DNA, the CDR3 is TGTGCCAGCAGTTTCCAGGGGCCGGGTGGCTACACCTTC. Its protein is CASSFQGPGGYTF.

This clone was seen a few times. The chain employs TRBV21-1 and TRBJ1-5; whether TRBD1, the table's D call, matches the DNA was not checked. TRBV21-1 constitutes a pseudogene. CDR3 length: 18 residues. The CDR3 region has the DNA TGTGCCAGCAGCAAAGGTAACAGGGGAGTAGGTGGCAATCAGCCCCAGCATTTT. This sequence encodes CASSKGNRGVGGNQPQHF.

This chain joins TRBV28 and TRBJ1-2, with D hard to call. Looked up from germline, CDR1 is MDHEN and CDR2 is SYDVKM. The CDR3 runs to 15 residues. V lost 1 base, J lost 3 bases, and 12 bases lay in between. The CDR3 reads CASSLSGGQDYGYTF. The CDR3 DNA follows: TGTGCCAGCAGTTTATCGGGTGGCCAGGACTATGGCTACACCTTC.

This clone has a handful of counts. Written as DNA, the CDR3 is TGTGCCAGCAGCCCGAGTCTTAACCAGCCCCAGCATTTT. Amino acid sequence: CASSPSLNQPQHF. The rearrangement joins TRBV11-2 to TRBJ1-5; D not resolved. Germline V gives CDR1 SGHAT, CDR2 FQNNGV. The V end was cut by 5 bases, the J end by 7 bases, with 12 bases between. The CDR3 is made up of 13 amino acids.

V and J are TRBV29-1 and TRBJ1-1; 7 bases align to TRBD1. This CDR3 has 11 amino acids. The V gene's germline CDR1 is SQVTM and CDR2 ANQGSEA. V shed 6 bases and J 7 bases; nucleotides not matched to a gene: 5. The CDR3 DNA follows: TGCAGCGTCGGGACAGCGAGTGAAGCTTTCTTT. It specifies CSVGTASEAFF.

The chain uses TRBV6-5 and TRBJ2-7, with 7 nucleotides matching TRBD1. V gave up 6 bases and J gave up 3 bases; unmatched junction bases: 8. The CDR3 loop spans 14 amino acids. The germline V gene encodes CDR1 MNHEY and CDR2 SVGAGI. In DNA, the CDR3 is TGTGCCAGCAGGAGGGGGCAGGGGGTCTACGAGCAGTACGTC. Residues: CASRRGQGVYEQYV.

V and J are TRBV7-6 and TRBJ1-4; 7 bases fit TRBD1. The germline V gene has CDR1 SGHVS and CDR2 FNYEAQ. This CDR3 is 17 amino acids long. The J segment lost 4 bases and the V segment lost 2 bases, leaving 10 bases of the junction unmatched. Here the CDR3 DNA reads TGTGCCAGCAGCTTAAGAGGGACAGTCGGATATAATGAAAAACTGTTTTTT. Translating gives CASSLRGTVGYNEKLFF.

The chain couples TRBV7-8 to TRBJ1-2, with D maybe TRBD1 (5 bases). There are 16 residues in the CDR3. The ends were cut back, 5 bases at V and 5 bases at J, with 21 bases in the middle. The germline V gene encodes CDR1 SGHVS and CDR2 FQNEAQ. The CDR3 coding sequence is TGTGCCAGCAGCCCCTCGGGAGGGGCATCGGTTTATGGCTACACCTTC. Encoded protein: CASSPSGGASVYGYTF. The whole variable domain, filled in from reference TRBV7-8 and TRBJ1-2, reads GAGVSQSPRYKVAKRGQDVALRCDPISGHVSLFWYQQALGQGPEFLTYFQNEAQLDKSGLPSDRFFAERPEGSVSTLKIQRTQQEDSAVYLCASSPSGGASVYGYTFGSGTRLTVV.

This chain links TRBV29-1 with TRBJ1-1; tentatively, D is TRBD1 (5 bases). V was shortened by 6 bases and J by 6 bases, with 14 bases between the two germline ends. Germline loops: CDR1 SQVTM, CDR2 ANQGSEA. The CDR3 has 12 amino acids. CDR3 bases: TGCAGCGTCCTTCCGGGGCAGGCTGAAGCTTTCTTT. Its translation is CSVLPGQAEAFF.

This clone appeared a few times. This CDR3 is CASSLGPGPANEKLFF. The CDR3 DNA reads TGTGCCAGCAGCTTAGGGCCCGGTCCAGCTAATGAAAAACTGTTTTTT. V usage is TRBV7-2 and J usage is TRBJ1-4; D remains unclear. The CDR3 consists of 16 residues. The V end was cut by 1 base, the J end by 3 bases, with 12 bases between. Germline V gene data show CDR1 as SGHTA and CDR2 as FQGNSA.

The chain is built from TRBV27 and TRBJ1-2; 9 nucleotides match TRBD1. The junction had 9 bases not matched to a gene; V was cut back by 9 bases and J by 1 base. Germline V CDR1 and CDR2: MNHEY, SMNVEV (reference sequence). The CDR3 loop spans 15 amino acids. The CDR3 here is CASSRGDRVNYGYTF. In DNA, the CDR3 is TGTGCCAGTAGCCGGGGGGACAGGGTTAACTATGGCTACACCTTC.

The chain combines TRBV5-5 with TRBJ2-1; 8 bases are shared with TRBD1. With 2 bases clipped from V and 4 bases from J, the junction kept 2 bases outside the gene matches. The CDR3 loop spans 14 amino acids. CDR1 is SGHKS and CDR2 is YYEKEE in the germline V gene (reference sequence). The chain's CDR3 is CASSFRDRYNEQFF. Here the CDR3 DNA reads TGTGCCAGCAGCTTCCGGGACAGGTACAATGAGCAGTTCTTC.

The chain carries TRBV6-6 and TRBJ2-5, with 7 bases identical to TRBD2. From germline, CDR1 is MNHNY and CDR2 SVGAGI (reference sequence). The CDR3 has 15 amino acids. Trimming removed 5 bases from V and 7 bases from J; junction bases left unmatched: 13. Written as DNA, the CDR3 is TGTGCCAGCAGTCTGGCGGGGGTAACCGCGCCGACCCAGTACTTC. Translated, it gives CASSLAGVTAPTQYF.

V usage is TRBV19 and J usage is TRBJ2-7, with 9 nucleotides matching TRBD1. The CDR3 covers 14 residues. The germline gives CDR1 LNHDA, CDR2 SQIVND (reference sequence). Trimming cost V 7 bases and J 4 bases; bases outside gene matches: 8. CDR3 in amino acids: CASKPRTGDYEQYF. CDR3 nucleotide sequence: TGTGCCAGTAAACCCAGGACAGGGGATTACGAGCAGTACTTC.

The chain uses TRBV28 and TRBJ2-1, with 15 bases lining up with TRBD2. The CDR3 length is 16 residues. V shed 4 bases and J 15 bases; nucleotides not matched to a gene: 13. Germline V lookup: CDR1 MDHEN, CDR2 SYDVKM. CDR3 nucleotides: TGTGCCAGCAGTTCCACTCGGACTAGCGGGAGGGAAGGGTGGTTCTTC. Translated, it gives CASSSTRTSGREGWFF.

The table lists this clone with a few counts. The gene calls are TRBV5-5 and TRBJ1-3; a weak D match, TRBD1 (6 bases). Trimming shortened V by 5 bases and J by 1 base, and 10 bases separated the two germline ends. The CDR3 covers 14 residues. Germline-derived CDR1 and CDR2 are SGHKS and YYEKEE (reference sequence). The CDR3 nucleotides are TGTGCCAGCAGACTACAGGGTTCTGGAAACACCATATATTTT. Protein sequence: CASRLQGSGNTIYF.

The table lists this clone with a few counts. This rearrangement joins TRBV5-4 to TRBJ2-7; the D gene could be TRBD1 or TRBD2 (5 bases each). Germline V CDR1 and CDR2: SGHNT, YYREEE (reference sequence). The CDR3 sequence is 15 residues long. Deletions cut 3 bases from V and 3 bases from J, with 16 bases between. The CDR3 sequence: CASSSRDLGIYEQYF. CDR3 sequence (DNA): TGTGCCAGCAGCTCCCGGGACCTAGGGATCTACGAGCAGTACTTC.